This paragraph reports one T cell receptor beta chain. The sample originates from a study of blood T cell repertoires in COVID-19. For the study at large: Whether acute or convalescent, the COVID-19 samples came from the United States, Italy and Spain. PBMCs, B-cell-depleted T cells, or T cells provided the cDNA or gDNA that made up the material.

Clones were sequenced by immunoSEQ multiplex PCR, and TCRdb holds only the in-frame ones, with some missing. The sample gives approximately 200,000 clones, 80% to 90% of which show up once; under 3.5% is in the top ten. V lost 6 bases, J lost 4 bases, and 5 bases stayed unmatched. Germline V gives CDR1 LNHDA, CDR2 SQIVND (reference sequence). This CDR3 has 13 amino acids. The sequence derives from a young man with COVID-19, enrolled during active disease. The J gene is TRBJ1-2, the V gene TRBV19; TRBD1 matches 7 bases. The source material was peripheral blood. CDR3 sequence reads: CASRQGSSYGYTF. In DNA form, the CDR3 reads TGTGCCAGTAGACAGGGGAGTAGCTATGGCTACACCTTC.